Ten or more counts support the clone carrying this T cell receptor beta chain. Its specificity is unknown. These data are taken from a study of neurological immune-mediated disorders. General study results and limits: It was HTLV-1-associated myelopathy that showed the most TCR clonal expansion, while multiple sclerosis showed the least, falling below healthy controls.

5'RACE with 10-nucleotide random UMIs produced the cDNA. TCRdb reanalysed the 5' RACE reads using MiXCR and keeps one entry per CDR3 protein. The repertoire holds 30,000 to 45,000 distinct CDR3 sequences, with around a tenth as singletons. The sorted libraries started from some 970,000 CD4+ or CD8+ T cells. Sequencing was carried out using CD4+ T cells from blood. The origin of this receptor is a woman in her twenties or thirties with HTLV-1-associated myelopathy (HAM/TSP).

The CDR3 region is CASSLLAGSYNEQFF. Here the CDR3 DNA reads TGTGCCAGCAGTTTACTAGCGGGTTCCTACAATGAGCAGTTCTTC. This chain links TRBV12-3 or TRBV12-4 with TRBJ2-1, with TRBD2 matching over 8 bases. The CDR3 contains 15 residues. V lost 2 bases and J lost 1; bases outside the gene matches: 1.